These 15 T cell receptor beta chains came from one sample sequenced in a study of blood T cell repertoires in COVID-19. Clones were sequenced by immunoSEQ multiplex PCR, and TCRdb holds only the in-frame ones, with some missing. Among fewer than 30,000 clones listed, just under 95% were seen once. The sequenced sample was peripheral blood. The origin of the receptors is a human donor with active COVID-19. The donor label of this sample is uncertain.

The chain carries TRBV10-3 and TRBJ2-7; TRBD1 matches at 7 bases. The CDR3 is 14 amino acids. From germline, CDR1 is ENHRY and CDR2 SYGVKD. V was clipped by 1 base and J by 4 bases; unmatched bases: 4. The CDR3 region has the DNA TGTGCCATCAGTGAGTTACAGGGGCCTTACGAGCAGTACTTC. It translates to CAISELQGPYEQYF.

V is TRBV19 and J is TRBJ2-1, with D perhaps matching TRBD1 (5 bases). The germline CDR1 and CDR2 sequences are LNHDA and SQIVND (reference sequence). This CDR3 comprises 17 residues. V lost 2 bases and J 4 bases, leaving 18 bases between the germline ends. The CDR3 DNA is TGTGCCAGTAGTATACGTTCCAAGGATTCAGGGTACAATGAGCAGTTCTTC. Amino acids: CASSIRSKDSGYNEQFF.

The chain carries TRBV9 and TRBJ2-5; TRBD2 matches at 8 bases. The germline CDR1 and CDR2 sequences are SGDLS and YYNGEE. With V trimmed by 4 bases and J by 3 bases, 11 bases remained unmatched. The CDR3 spans 16 residues. The CDR3 nucleotides read TGTGCCAGCAGCCCAACCGGGACTAGTACGGAAGAGACCCAGTACTTC. It yields the protein CASSPTGTSTEETQYF.

This clone came up once. In the same sample, other DNA sequences code for this CDR3. J is TRBJ1-2 and V is TRBV6-1; a weak D match, TRBD1 (6 bases). The germline gives CDR1 MNHNS, CDR2 SASEGT. The CDR3 runs 14 residues. The germline V and J ends were trimmed by 3 bases and 4 bases, with 12 bases remaining between them. The CDR3 region is CASSETRGAYGYTF. Here the CDR3 DNA reads TGTGCCAGCAGTGAGACACGGGGGGCCTATGGCTACACCTTC.

The J gene is TRBJ1-6, the V gene TRBV4-3; 9 nucleotides match TRBD1. Germline CDR1 is LGHNA and CDR2 is YSLEER. V was clipped by 0 bases and J by 7 bases; unmatched bases: 13. The CDR3 spans 19 residues. The CDR3 DNA follows: TGCGCCAGCAGCCAAGAGGGGACAGGGATACGGTCCTTGAATTCACCCCTCCACTTT. Translated: CASSQEGTGIRSLNSPLHF.

V is TRBV28 and J is TRBJ2-7; tentative D call: TRBD1 (6 bases). Germline-derived CDR1 and CDR2 are MDHEN and SYDVKM. Trimming pared 5 bases from V and 3 bases from J, leaving 14 bases between. The CDR3 totals 14 residues. The CDR3: CASSPPGQIYEQYF. CDR3 bases: TGTGCCAGCAGTCCGCCGGGACAAATCTACGAGCAGTACTTC.

V and J are TRBV24-1 and TRBJ1-2, with TRBD1 matching 8 bases. The CDR3 length is 13 residues. The trim removed 4 bases at V and 8 bases at J, leaving 5 bases unmatched. CDR1 and CDR2 from the germline V gene are KGHDR and SFDVKD. For the CDR3, the DNA is TGTGCCACCAGTGAGGGACAGGCAAGGGGCTACACCTTC. Protein product: CATSEGQARGYTF.

The J gene is TRBJ1-1, the V gene TRBV11-2; D might be TRBD1 (6 bases). V lost 0 bases, J lost 4 bases, and 15 bases lay in between. CDR1 and CDR2 from the germline V gene are SGHAT and FQNNGV. The CDR3 is 16 residues long. The CDR3 is CASSLDRTGTGTEAFF. The DNA of the CDR3 is TGTGCCAGCAGCTTAGATCGAACAGGGACGGGCACTGAAGCTTTCTTT.

V and J are TRBV5-6 and TRBJ2-3; 9 bases match TRBD1. CDR1 is SGHDT and CDR2 is YYEEEE in the germline V gene. The CDR3 is 14 amino acids. The V segment lost 3 bases and the J segment 5 bases; nucleotides outside the gene matches: 4. CDR3 region: CASSYTDRGDTQYF. The DNA for the CDR3 is TGTGCCAGCAGCTATACGGACAGGGGAGATACGCAGTATTTT.

V gene TRBV15 combines with J gene TRBJ2-1, with a weak D call TRBD2 (6 bases). Trimming took off 5 bases at V and 8 bases at J, with 13 bases between the two ends. This CDR3 spans 13 amino acids. The V gene's germline CDR1 is LNHNV and CDR2 YYDKDF (reference sequence). The CDR3 reads CATSLGGIDEQFF. Written as DNA, the CDR3 is TGTGCCACCAGCCTCGGAGGGATCGATGAGCAGTTCTTC.

This chain joins TRBV30 and TRBJ2-7; 10 bases fit TRBD1. V shed 4 bases and J 3 bases; nucleotides not matched to a gene: 9. This CDR3 region has 15 residues. CDR1 is GTSNPN, CDR2 SVGIG, per germline (reference sequence). The CDR3: CAWTLPGTGVYEQYF. The CDR3 DNA is TGTGCCTGGACCCTACCCGGGACAGGGGTCTACGAGCAGTACTTC.

The chain combines TRBV19 with TRBJ2-1; D possibly corresponds to TRBD1 (6 bases). The CDR3 length is 15 residues. V was trimmed by 3 bases and J by 0 bases, leaving 9 bases between them. CDR1 and CDR2 (germline): LNHDA, SQIVND (reference sequence). The CDR3 coding sequence is TGTGCCAGTAGTATTCGGGACAACTCCTACAATGAGCAGTTCTTC. This encodes CASSIRDNSYNEQFF.

J is TRBJ1-1 and V is TRBV6-2 or TRBV6-3, with no clear D. There are 14 residues in the CDR3. Germline lookup yields CDR1 MNHEY and CDR2 SVGEGT. Trimming stripped 2 bases from V and 4 bases from J, with 11 bases between. In nucleotides, the CDR3 is TGTGCCAGCAGTTACAAAAACCTAGGCACTGAAGCTTTCTTT. Translation gives CASSYKNLGTEAFF.

This clone was observed a single time. The V call is TRBV11-2, the J call TRBJ2-2, with TRBD2 matching 7 bases. V shed 1 base, J shed 4 bases, and the junction held 6 bases outside the gene matches. CDR1 is SGHAT and CDR2 is FQNNGV in the germline V gene. The CDR3 sequence is 16 residues long. CDR3 sequence (DNA): TGTGCCAGCAGCTTAGTTCGGACTAGTTCCACCGGGGAGCTGTTTTTT. Protein product: CASSLVRTSSTGELFF.

The table lists this clone with a few counts. CDR3 nucleotide sequence: TGTGCCACCAGCAGACCTCAGGGACAGGGATTTGGTCAGCCCCAGCATTTT. Encoded protein: CATSRPQGQGFGQPQHF. This chain uses TRBV15 with TRBJ1-5, with TRBD1 matching over 9 bases. This CDR3 is 17 amino acids long. The germline V gene encodes CDR1 LNHNV and CDR2 YYDKDF (reference sequence). The ends lost 2 bases at V and 6 bases at J; junction bases unmatched: 11.